Following are 26 T cell receptor beta chains from one sample sequenced in a study of vaccination effects on CD4 cells after COVID-19. Peptide-pool stimulation followed by sequencing identified expanded antigen-specific CD4+ clonotypes in the ViraFEST assay. The culture ran for approximately 10 days before CD4+ T cells were isolated. Vaccine recipients lacked prior SARS-CoV-2 infection and had negative nucleocapsid antibodies. Their recognized antigens are unknown. Using immunoSEQ multiplex PCR, the repertoire was profiled, and TCRdb retains in-frame clones only, with some absent. The repertoire holds under 70,000 clones, with roughly 76% as singletons. This specimen was CD4+ T cells from PBMCs cultured with HCoV-OC43 spike peptides, taken before COVID-19 vaccination. Subset described: HCoV-OC43 spike overlapping peptide pool stimulation. The receptors come from a human donor who received a COVID-19 vaccine.

The sample holds one count of this clone. The chain has TRBV4-1 and TRBJ2-5, with unresolved D. CDR1 is MGHRA and CDR2 is YSYEKL in the germline V gene. Trimming shortened V by 1 base and J by 1 base, and 7 bases separated the two germline ends. This CDR3 is 14 amino acids long. CDR3 coding DNA: TGCGCCAGCAGCCAAGTGGCAGTCCAAGAGACCCAGTACTTC. Translated: CASSQVAVQETQYF.

The chain uses TRBV25-1 and TRBJ1-4; the match to TRBD1 covers 9 bases. CDR1 and CDR2 from the germline V gene are MGHDK and SYGVNS. The CDR3 length is 15 residues. With 5 bases clipped from V and 7 bases from J, the junction kept 8 bases outside the gene matches. CDR3 nucleotides: TGTGCCAGCAGTAAGCCGGGACAGGGTAGTGAAAAACTGTTTTTT. This codes for CASSKPGQGSEKLFF.

This clone has only a few counts. The J gene is TRBJ2-1, the V gene TRBV11-2; 8 bases agree with TRBD1. Germline trimming cut 1 base from V and 4 bases from J; bases unmatched to any gene: 9. The CDR3 is 17 amino acids. Germline-derived CDR1 and CDR2 are SGHAT and FQNNGV. CDR3 residues: CASSLAPPGGQYNEQFF. The CDR3 DNA follows: TGTGCCAGCAGCTTAGCCCCTCCAGGGGGCCAATACAATGAGCAGTTCTTC.

This clone was observed a few times. V usage is TRBV24-1 and J usage is TRBJ1-5; TRBD1 matches 8 bases. Per germline, CDR1 KGHDR and CDR2 SFDVKD. This CDR3 comprises 15 residues. The ends lost 3 bases at V and 4 bases at J; junction bases unmatched: 4. The DNA of the CDR3 is TGTGCCACCAGTGATCCCACAGGGGGGAATCAGCCCCAGCATTTT. Encoded protein: CATSDPTGGNQPQHF.

The chain recombines TRBV7-2 with TRBJ1-1; D is possibly TRBD1 (6 bases). This CDR3 has 14 residues. Trimming took 1 base from V and 8 from J, leaving 14 bases between them. Germline-derived CDR1 and CDR2 are SGHTA and FQGNSA. CDR3 nucleotides: TGTGCCAGCAGCTTAGTCACAGGGTATGAAGAAGCTTTCTTT. The encoded protein is CASSLVTGYEEAFF.

This sequence joins TRBV7-3 and TRBJ2-5, with D hard to call. V lost 2 bases and J lost 5, with 9 bases in between. Germline CDR1 SGHTA, CDR2 FQGTGA. The CDR3 covers 13 residues. DNA for the CDR3: TGTGCCAGCAGCTTATACAACGAGGAGACCCAGTACTTC. Its protein is CASSLYNEETQYF. Using reference TRBV7-3 and TRBJ2-5 for the parts outside the CDR3, the full variable domain is GAGVSQTPSNKVTEKGKYVELRCDPISGHTALYWYRQSLGQGPEFLIYFQGTGAADDSGLPNDRFFAVRPEGSVSTLKIQRTERGDSAVYLCASSLYNEETQYFGPGTRLLVL.

The chain carries TRBV19 and TRBJ1-1, with TRBD1 matching over 7 bases. Germline assignment: CDR1 LNHDA and CDR2 SQIVND (reference sequence). The V segment lost 3 bases and the J segment 14 bases; nucleotides outside the gene matches: 6. This CDR3 contains 11 residues. CDR3 sequence reads: CASSIGQVAFF. The CDR3 DNA follows: TGTGCCAGTAGTATTGGACAGGTAGCCTTCTTT.

The V call is TRBV29-1, the J call TRBJ2-1; 10 positions match TRBD2. The CDR3 has 12 residues. Looked up from germline, CDR1 is SQVTM and CDR2 is ANQGSEA. Trimming at V came to 5 bases and at J to 12 bases, leaving 7 bases not matched to a gene. CDR3 protein: CSVPSGGGGQFF. In DNA form, the CDR3 reads TGCAGCGTTCCAAGCGGGGGGGGCGGGCAGTTCTTC.

This chain uses TRBV5-1 with TRBJ2-2; D might be TRBD2 (7 bases). V shed 3 bases and J shed 6 bases, with 18 bases lying between them. CDR3 length: 16 amino acids. Germline CDR1 and CDR2: SGHRS and YFSETQ. CDR3 region: CASSYGGSGQPGELFF. DNA of the CDR3: TGCGCCAGCAGCTACGGGGGGAGTGGACAGCCCGGGGAGCTGTTTTTT. The full variable domain, with the rest looked up from reference TRBV5-1 and TRBJ2-2, is KAGVTQTPRYLIKTRGQQVTLSCSPISGHRSVSWYQQTPGQGLQFLFEYFSETQRNKGNFPGRFSGRQFSNSRSEMNVSTLELGDSALYLCASSYGGSGQPGELFFGEGSRLTVL.

The gene calls are TRBV10-2 and TRBJ1-1; D gene unclear. The CDR3 length is 14 residues. CDR1 is WSHSY and CDR2 is SAAADI in the germline V gene. Trimming stripped 2 bases from V and 0 bases from J, with 7 bases between. The CDR3 is CASSETYMNTEAFF. CDR3 coding DNA: TGCGCCAGCAGTGAGACCTACATGAACACTGAAGCTTTCTTT.

CDR3 amino acids: CADFRNRRKPYNEQFF. In DNA form, the CDR3 reads TGTGCCGACTTTAGGAATCGGCGGAAACCCTACAATGAGCAGTTCTTC. The V gene is TRBV28, the J gene TRBJ2-1; D gene ambiguous. The CDR3 contains 16 residues. Deletions cut 11 bases from V and 2 bases from J, with 22 bases between. Germline V gene data show CDR1 as MDHEN and CDR2 as SYDVKM. Full variable domain (missing parts from reference TRBV28 and TRBJ2-1): DVKVTQSSRYLVKRTGEKVFLECVQDMDHENMFWYRQDPGLGLRLIYFSYDVKMKEKGDIPEGYSVSREKKERFSLILESASTNQTSMYLCADFRNRRKPYNEQFFGPGTRLTVL.

The chain carries TRBV5-1 and TRBJ1-6; 9 bases are a match to TRBD1. The germline V gene has CDR1 SGHRS and CDR2 YFSETQ. V trimming: 4 bases; J trimming: 6 bases; junction bases outside the gene matches: 2. The CDR3 has 14 amino acids. The CDR3 spells CASSMGQGNSPLHF. The CDR3 DNA reads TGCGCCAGCAGCATGGGACAGGGTAATTCACCCCTCCACTTT. Drawing the rest from reference TRBV5-1 and TRBJ1-6, the complete variable domain is KAGVTQTPRYLIKTRGQQVTLSCSPISGHRSVSWYQQTPGQGLQFLFEYFSETQRNKGNFPGRFSGRQFSNSRSEMNVSTLELGDSALYLCASSMGQGNSPLHFGNGTRLTVT.

The CDR3 nucleotides read TGTGCCAGCAGTTCTAGCGGGGGAGTACAAGAGACCCAGTACTTC. It yields the protein CASSSSGGVQETQYF. The rearrangement links TRBV6-6 to TRBJ2-5; TRBD2 agrees at 10 bases. Germline assignment: CDR1 MNHNY and CDR2 SVGAGI (reference sequence). V shed 4 bases, J shed 2 bases, and the junction held 4 bases outside the gene matches. This CDR3 has 15 residues.

The V gene is TRBV7-9, the J gene TRBJ1-5; D is perhaps TRBD1 (6 bases). V was trimmed by 1 base and J by 0 bases, leaving 10 bases between them. The CDR3 covers 16 residues. The germline V gene encodes CDR1 SEHNR and CDR2 FQNEAQ (reference sequence). This chain's CDR3 is CASSLGVGHSNQPQHF. CDR3 sequence (DNA): TGTGCCAGCAGCTTAGGGGTGGGACATAGCAATCAGCCCCAGCATTTT.

V usage is TRBV6-2 or TRBV6-3 and J usage is TRBJ1-6; D not certain. CDR1 MNHEY and CDR2 SVGEGT come from the germline V gene. The CDR3 loop spans 17 amino acids. V lost 0 bases, J lost 3 bases, and 12 bases lay in between. CDR3 sequence: CASSYSIRPGYNSPLHF. The DNA of the CDR3 is TGTGCCAGCAGTTACTCGATCCGGCCGGGCTATAATTCACCCCTCCACTTT.

This clone has more than one count but fewer than ten. The J gene is TRBJ1-2, the V gene TRBV21-1. TRBV21-1 has pseudogene status. The CDR3 is made up of 12 amino acids. The CDR3 here is CASSPILYGYTF. CDR3 sequence (DNA): TGTGCCAGCAGCCCTATCCTCTATGGCTACACCTTC.

The J gene is TRBJ2-5, the V gene TRBV27; possibly TRBD1 or TRBD2 for D (5 bases each). Trimming stripped 0 bases from V and 5 bases from J, with 13 bases between. CDR1 and CDR2 (germline): MNHEY, SMNVEV (reference sequence). The CDR3 extends over 15 amino acids. CDR3 nucleotide sequence: TGTGCCAGCAGTTTATCCTGGGACCGCTTGGAGACCCAGTACTTC. Translating it yields CASSLSWDRLETQYF.

The CDR3 sequence is CASSLGRANEKLFF. In DNA form, the CDR3 reads TGTGCCAGCAGTCTGGGGAGAGCCAATGAAAAACTGTTTTTT. The chain carries TRBV2 and TRBJ1-4; D is ambiguous. The CDR3 is 14 amino acids. CDR1 and CDR2 (germline): SNHLY, FYNNEI. Trimming shortened V by 5 bases and J by 5 bases, and 12 bases separated the two germline ends.

CDR3 sequence: CASLLKQGNSPLHF. CDR3 coding DNA: TGTGCCAGCTTACTCAAGCAGGGTAATTCACCCCTCCACTTT. The V call is TRBV6-4, the J call TRBJ1-6; TRBD1 is a possible D gene (5 bases). V shed 8 bases and J shed 6 bases, with 14 bases lying between them. CDR1 and CDR2 (germline): MRHNA, SNTAGT. The CDR3 has 14 residues.

This clone was seen just once. The CDR3 is CASSFGSRFYEQYV. The CDR3 nucleotides read TGTGCCAGCAGTTTCGGTTCCAGATTCTACGAGCAGTACGTC. The chain links TRBV28 to TRBJ2-7; D is uncertain. V gave up 3 bases and J gave up 3 bases, with 12 bases separating them. The germline gives CDR1 MDHEN, CDR2 SYDVKM. The CDR3 spans 14 residues.

This clone has a single count. The rearrangement links TRBV18 to TRBJ2-1, with 14 bases that match TRBD2. V shed 6 bases and J 8 bases; nucleotides not matched to a gene: 9. The CDR3 contains 16 residues. CDR1 is KGHSH and CDR2 is LQKENI in the germline V gene. The DNA for the CDR3 is TGTGCCAGCTCCCGGATGACTAGCGGGGGGGCTGATGAGCAGTTCTTC. Its translation: CASSRMTSGGADEQFF.

This rearrangement joins TRBV7-3 to TRBJ1-1, with D tentatively TRBD1 (5 bases). In germline, CDR1 is SGHTA, CDR2 FQGTGA. The CDR3 totals 15 residues. V was cut by 2 bases and J by 0 bases, with 10 bases left in between. The CDR3 here is CASSLSAGMNTEAFF. The CDR3, as DNA: TGTGCCAGCAGCTTATCTGCAGGGATGAACACTGAAGCTTTCTTT. The whole variable domain, filled in from reference TRBV7-3 and TRBJ1-1, reads GAGVSQTPSNKVTEKGKYVELRCDPISGHTALYWYRQSLGQGPEFLIYFQGTGAADDSGLPNDRFFAVRPEGSVSTLKIQRTERGDSAVYLCASSLSAGMNTEAFFGQGTRLTVV.

The chain is built from TRBV7-3 and TRBJ2-3; 10 bases map to TRBD1. Germline assignment: CDR1 SGHTA and CDR2 FQGTGA. Trimming cost V 1 base and J 8 bases; bases outside gene matches: 9. This CDR3 is built from 16 residues. The CDR3 is CASSLNPGTGAATQYF. Written as DNA, the CDR3 is TGTGCCAGCAGCTTAAACCCGGGGACAGGGGCGGCTACGCAGTATTTT.

The rearrangement uses TRBV6-4 and TRBJ1-5, with D possibly being TRBD1 (5 bases). CDR3 length: 13 amino acids. The V gene lost 4 bases and the J gene lost 6 bases, with 10 bases spanning the gap. Germline CDR1 reads MRHNA; CDR2 reads SNTAGT. The CDR3, as DNA: TGTGCCAGCAGTGCGGAGAGGGGTCAGCCCCAGCATTTT. This translates into CASSAERGQPQHF.

The chain uses TRBV6-1 and TRBJ2-3, with D perhaps TRBD1 or TRBD2 (5 bases each). Trimming shortened V by 4 bases and J by 6 bases, and 17 bases separated the two germline ends. CDR1 and CDR2 from the germline V gene are MNHNS and SASEGT. The CDR3 sequence is 15 residues long. CDR3 sequence reads: CASSAPGPLKDTQYF. The CDR3 DNA is TGTGCCAGCAGTGCGCCGGGACCTTTGAAGGATACGCAGTATTTT.

J is TRBJ1-6 and V is TRBV19; 11 nucleotides agree with TRBD1. The germline CDR1 and CDR2 sequences are LNHDA and SQIVND (reference sequence). This CDR3 has 14 residues. V dropped 4 bases and J dropped 8; count of bases not matched to a gene: 1. In nucleotides, the CDR3 is TGTGCCAGTAGTACGGGACAGGGGGATTCACCCCTCCACTTT. Translating gives CASSTGQGDSPLHF.